Listed below are T cell receptor beta chains from one sample, sequenced in a study of CD8+ T cells in alopecia areata. Some clones are missing from TCRdb's copy, which holds only in-frame ones; the method was immunoSEQ multiplex PCR. The data contain nearly 95,000 clones, around 71% of them seen just once; the ten biggest clones take up 17%. Sequences were derived from CD8+ T cells sorted from blood, sampled at approximately week 45, from a patient treated with tofacitinib. The receptor set was obtained from a human donor with alopecia areata. Each CDR3 is given with its conserved first and last residue. The D gene is left open where the match is weak. Only some rows state a clone size, as once, few, many or a class for expanded clones.

D gene: .
J gene: TRBJ2-3
clone size: few
V gene: TRBV6-5
CDR3 DNA: TGTGCCAGCAGTGACAGGTATACGCAGTATTTT
CDR3 protein: CASSDRYTQYF

D gene: TRBD1
J gene: TRBJ2-7
clone size: few
V gene: TRBV27
CDR3 DNA: TGTGCCAGCAGAGCCGGGACAGGGGCCTACGAGCAGTACTTC
CDR3 protein: CASRAGTGAYEQYF

D gene: .
J gene: TRBJ2-7
clone size: .
V gene: TRBV27
CDR3 DNA: TGTGCCAGCAGTTTGCAGGGATCCGAGCAGTACTTC
CDR3 protein: CASSLQGSEQYF

D gene: .
J gene: TRBJ1-1
clone size: .
V gene: TRBV4-1
CDR3 DNA: TGCGCCAGCAGCCAGAAGGTTCAGAACACTGAAGCTTTCTTT
CDR3 protein: CASSQKVQNTEAFF

D gene: .
J gene: TRBJ2-3
clone size: .
V gene: TRBV15
CDR3 DNA: TGTGCCACCAGCGTCCTGCGGGCAGATACGCAGTATTTT
CDR3 protein: CATSVLRADTQYF

D gene: TRBD1
J gene: TRBJ1-2
clone size: .
V gene: TRBV14
CDR3 DNA: TGTGCCAGCAGCCAAGATGGCAGGGGGACCTATGGCTACACCTTC
CDR3 protein: CASSQDGRGTYGYTF

D gene: TRBD1
J gene: TRBJ1-5
clone size: few
V gene: TRBV9
CDR3 DNA: TGTGCCAGCAGCGGGACAGGGATCAATCAGCCCCAGCATTTT
CDR3 protein: CASSGTGINQPQHF

D gene: TRBD1
J gene: TRBJ1-1
clone size: .
V gene: TRBV29-1
CDR3 DNA: TGCAGCGTTCCACAGGGGGCGGTGAACACTGAAGCTTTCTTT
CDR3 protein: CSVPQGAVNTEAFF

D gene: TRBD1
J gene: TRBJ1-2
clone size: .
V gene: TRBV5-1
CDR3 DNA: TGCGCCAGCAGCCAGACAGGGGGCCGGGATGGCTACACCTTC
CDR3 protein: CASSQTGGRDGYTF

D gene: TRBD1
J gene: TRBJ2-7
clone size: .
V gene: TRBV11-2
CDR3 DNA: TGTGCCAGCAGCCTAGGACAGGGGGGCTACGAGCAGTACTTC
CDR3 protein: CASSLGQGGYEQYF

D gene: .
J gene: TRBJ2-1
clone size: .
V gene: TRBV2
CDR3 DNA: TGTGCCAGCAGTGCTAAAGGTGCCTACAATGAGCAGTTCTTC
CDR3 protein: CASSAKGAYNEQFF

D gene: TRBD1
J gene: TRBJ2-1
clone size: .
V gene: TRBV30
CDR3 DNA: TGTGCCTGTTGGACAGGGGAAGAGGGACACAATGAGCAGTTCTTC
CDR3 protein: CACWTGEEGHNEQFF

D gene: TRBD1
J gene: TRBJ2-7
clone size: .
V gene: TRBV27
CDR3 DNA: TGTGCCAGCAGTGTCTACAGGGGTCCCTACGAGCAGTACTTC
CDR3 protein: CASSVYRGPYEQYF

D gene: TRBD2
J gene: TRBJ2-3
clone size: once
V gene: TRBV6-6
CDR3 DNA: TGTGCCAGCAGTCGTAGCGGGGGGGCAGATACGCAGTATTTT
CDR3 protein: CASSRSGGADTQYF

D gene: .
J gene: TRBJ2-7
clone size: few
V gene: TRBV25-1
CDR3 DNA: TGTGCCAGCAGTGACCAAGGCCTCTACGAGCAGTACTTC
CDR3 protein: CASSDQGLYEQYF

D gene: TRBD2
J gene: TRBJ2-2
clone size: .
V gene: TRBV7-9
CDR3 DNA: TGTGCCAGCAGTGAGCGGGGGGACACCGGGGAGCTGTTTTTT
CDR3 protein: CASSERGDTGELFF

D gene: .
J gene: TRBJ1-2
clone size: .
V gene: TRBV9
CDR3 DNA: TGTGCCAGCAGCGACAGGGTTGGCTACACCTTC
CDR3 protein: CASSDRVGYTF

D gene: .
J gene: TRBJ2-7
clone size: .
V gene: TRBV29-1
CDR3 DNA: TGCAGCGTTGAAGGGGCCAGCGAGCAGTACTTC
CDR3 protein: CSVEGASEQYF

D gene: .
J gene: TRBJ1-1
clone size: .
V gene: TRBV7-2
CDR3 DNA: TGTGCCAGCAGCTTAGGATCCGTGAGGGGTAACACTGAAGCTTTCTTT
CDR3 protein: CASSLGSVRGNTEAFF

D gene: .
J gene: TRBJ1-1
clone size: .
V gene: TRBV5-6
CDR3 DNA: TGTGCCAGCAGCTTTAACACTGAAGCTTTCTTT
CDR3 protein: CASSFNTEAFF

D gene: .
J gene: TRBJ1-6
clone size: .
V gene: TRBV4-3
CDR3 DNA: TGCGCCAGCAGCCAAGACCGGGACAATAATTCACCCCTCCACTTT
CDR3 protein: CASSQDRDNNSPLHF

D gene: .
J gene: TRBJ2-1
clone size: .
V gene: TRBV4-3
CDR3 DNA: TGCGCCAGCAGCCAAGATTTGCGCACGGGGGGCCTTTTCTACAATGAGCAGTTCTTC
CDR3 protein: CASSQDLRTGGLFYNEQFF

D gene: .
J gene: TRBJ2-1
clone size: .
V gene: TRBV27
CDR3 DNA: TGTGCCAGCAGTCTCGCCGGTAGGGTAAATGAGCAGTTCTTC
CDR3 protein: CASSLAGRVNEQFF

D gene: .
J gene: TRBJ1-2
clone size: .
V gene: TRBV5-1
CDR3 DNA: TGCGCCAGCACATCGTTGGAAGATCCGGGACAAGTATTCTTC
CDR3 protein: CASTSLEDPGQVFF

D gene: .
J gene: TRBJ2-1
clone size: few
V gene: TRBV5-6
CDR3 DNA: TGTGCCAGCAGCTTCCTGAACAATGAGCAGTTCTTC
CDR3 protein: CASSFLNNEQFF

D gene: .
J gene: TRBJ2-2
clone size: .
V gene: TRBV30
CDR3 DNA: TGTGCCTGGAGTCCCCCACTTGACACCGGGGAGCTGTTTTTT
CDR3 protein: CAWSPPLDTGELFF

D gene: .
J gene: TRBJ2-1
clone size: .
V gene: TRBV28
CDR3 DNA: TGTGCCAGCAGTGCCAACAGGGACCTGCGGGGTGAGCAGTTCTTC
CDR3 protein: CASSANRDLRGEQFF

D gene: .
J gene: TRBJ1-5
clone size: .
V gene: TRBV10-3
CDR3 DNA: TGTGCCATTGGGGATCGGGCGAGCAATCAGCCCCAGCATTTT
CDR3 protein: CAIGDRASNQPQHF

D gene: .
J gene: TRBJ1-5
clone size: .
V gene: TRBV19
CDR3 DNA: TGTGCCAGTAGTATAGTCGGAAGCAATCAGCCCCAGCATTTT
CDR3 protein: CASSIVGSNQPQHF

D gene: .
J gene: TRBJ2-3
clone size: few
V gene: TRBV4-3
CDR3 DNA: TGCGCCAGCAGCCAAGACGGAACGGGGGGCACAGATACGCAGTATTTT
CDR3 protein: CASSQDGTGGTDTQYF

D gene: TRBD1
J gene: TRBJ2-1
clone size: few
V gene: TRBV29-1
CDR3 DNA: TGCAGCGTTGAAGGGGGGCAGGGGGCTTCTGATGAGCAGTTCTTC
CDR3 protein: CSVEGGQGASDEQFF

D gene: .
J gene: TRBJ1-1
clone size: .
V gene: TRBV4-1
CDR3 DNA: TGCGCCAGCAGCCAAGACAGGACTGAAGCTTTCTTT
CDR3 protein: CASSQDRTEAFF

D gene: TRBD2
J gene: TRBJ2-1
clone size: few
V gene: TRBV29-1
CDR3 DNA: TGCAGCGTCCTGGGACTAGCGGGGTCGAGGAATGAGCAGTTCTTC
CDR3 protein: CSVLGLAGSRNEQFF

D gene: TRBD2
J gene: TRBJ2-5
clone size: once
V gene: TRBV5-1
CDR3 DNA: TGCGCCAGCAGCTTGGCCAATCGACTAGCGTCGGGGGAGACCCAGTACTTC
CDR3 protein: CASSLANRLASGETQYF

D gene: TRBD1
J gene: TRBJ2-7
clone size: few
V gene: TRBV28
CDR3 DNA: TGTGCCAGCGTGGGGACAGGGGACTCCGAGCAGTACTTC
CDR3 protein: CASVGTGDSEQYF

D gene: .
J gene: TRBJ2-1
clone size: .
V gene: TRBV29-1
CDR3 DNA: TGCAGCGTTGAAATCCCGGTGGATGAGCAGTTCTTC
CDR3 protein: CSVEIPVDEQFF

D gene: TRBD2
J gene: TRBJ2-7
clone size: .
V gene: TRBV13
CDR3 DNA: TGTGCCAGCAGCTTTGGGCCCTCTAGCGGGGGGGAATACGAGCAGTACTTC
CDR3 protein: CASSFGPSSGGEYEQYF

D gene: .
J gene: TRBJ2-7
clone size: .
V gene: TRBV4-3
CDR3 DNA: TGCGCCAGCAGCCAAAAGGATTCCTACGAGCAGTACTTC
CDR3 protein: CASSQKDSYEQYF

D gene: .
J gene: TRBJ1-1
clone size: .
V gene: TRBV27
CDR3 DNA: TGTGCCAGCAGTTTATCGAAGGGGGGGAACACTGAAGCTTTCTTT
CDR3 protein: CASSLSKGGNTEAFF

D gene: TRBD1
J gene: TRBJ1-2
clone size: once
V gene: TRBV10-3
CDR3 DNA: TGTGCCATCAGTGATTCATTAGGGGGCGATGGCTACACCTTC
CDR3 protein: CAISDSLGGDGYTF

D gene: .
J gene: TRBJ2-7
clone size: .
V gene: TRBV19
CDR3 DNA: TGTGCCAGTAGTCCGACGTCCCTTTACGAGCAGTACTTC
CDR3 protein: CASSPTSLYEQYF

D gene: TRBD1
J gene: TRBJ1-5
clone size: .
V gene: TRBV27
CDR3 DNA: TGTGCCAGCAGTTTAACCGGACAGGGTAGCAATCAGCCCCAGCATTTT
CDR3 protein: CASSLTGQGSNQPQHF

D gene: .
J gene: TRBJ2-7
clone size: .
V gene: TRBV27
CDR3 DNA: TGTGCCAGCAGTTTAGCATCAGGGGCCGGAACCTACGAGCAGTACTTC
CDR3 protein: CASSLASGAGTYEQYF

D gene: .
J gene: TRBJ1-2
clone size: .
V gene: TRBV11-2
CDR3 DNA: TGTGCCAGCAGCTCCCGGTCCGACAGAAACTATGGCTACACCTTC
CDR3 protein: CASSSRSDRNYGYTF

D gene: TRBD2
J gene: TRBJ2-1
clone size: few
V gene: TRBV29-1
CDR3 DNA: TGCAGCGTTGTTGGCGGGGGACCCTACAATGAGCAGTTCTTC
CDR3 protein: CSVVGGGPYNEQFF

D gene: .
J gene: TRBJ2-6
clone size: .
V gene: TRBV30
CDR3 DNA: TGTGCCTGGAAGTTGGGGGCCGGGGCCAACGTCCTGACTTTC
CDR3 protein: CAWKLGAGANVLTF

D gene: TRBD1
J gene: TRBJ2-7
clone size: few
V gene: TRBV29-1
CDR3 DNA: TGCAGCGTTGAGACCAGACAGGGGCCTTCCTACGAGCAGTACTTC
CDR3 protein: CSVETRQGPSYEQYF

D gene: .
J gene: TRBJ1-1
clone size: .
V gene: TRBV29-1
CDR3 DNA: TGCAGCGTCGCCCCGGGGTTCGGGACTGAAGCTTTCTTT
CDR3 protein: CSVAPGFGTEAFF